What follows are 26 T cell receptor beta chains derived from one specimen sequenced in a study of long-term antiretroviral therapy in people with HIV. immunoSEQ v3.0 was run at survey level. Method: immunoSEQ multiplex PCR; TCRdb's copy keeps in-frame clones and lacks some. Here the sample spans about 22,000 clones, 88% being singletons. Here the sequenced sample was unsorted PBMCs, taken 0.6 years after starting antiretroviral therapy. The source of these receptors is a man aged 55-75 years with HIV.

This rearrangement joins TRBV6-7 to TRBJ1-5; no reliable D call. TRBV6-7 is assigned to the ORF class and has an uncertain function. Trimming cost V 2 bases and J 0 bases, with 8 bases left between them. CDR3 length: 15 amino acids. This CDR3 reads CASSYPVYSNQPQHF. As DNA, the CDR3 is TGTGCCAGCAGTTACCCAGTTTATAGCAATCAGCCCCAGCATTTT.

The gene calls are TRBV7-2 and TRBJ2-2, with unresolved D. Per germline, CDR1 SGHTA and CDR2 FQGNSA. V lost 1 base and J lost 1, with 13 bases in between. The CDR3 extends over 17 amino acids. The DNA of the CDR3 is TGTGCCAGCAGCTTAGGGGGTTTGGGTAGGAACACCGGGGAGCTGTTTTTT. Protein sequence: CASSLGGLGRNTGELFF.

This clone was observed a few times. The V gene is TRBV6-6, the J gene TRBJ2-5, with D unclear. CDR1 MNHNY and CDR2 SVGAGI come from the germline V gene (reference sequence). This CDR3 is built from 13 residues. The V gene lost 2 bases and the J gene lost 5 bases, with 9 bases spanning the gap. CDR3 DNA sequence: TGTGCCAGCAGTTACCCCCTAGGTGAGACCCAGTACTTC. Its protein is CASSYPLGETQYF.

The rearrangement joins TRBV9 to TRBJ2-1, with D perhaps matching TRBD2 (6 bases). Germline-derived CDR1 and CDR2 are SGDLS and YYNGEE. Trimming cost V 0 bases and J 0 bases, with 10 bases left between them. The CDR3 has 16 amino acids. The CDR3 here is CASSVDGGSSYNEQFF. CDR3 in DNA: TGTGCCAGCAGCGTAGATGGGGGGAGCTCCTACAATGAGCAGTTCTTC.

The chain links TRBV5-1 to TRBJ2-1; weak D call: TRBD2 (6 bases). The germline V gene has CDR1 SGHRS and CDR2 YFSETQ. The CDR3 totals 15 residues. V was clipped by 1 base and J by 6 bases, with 14 bases between them. In nucleotides, the CDR3 is TGCGCCAGCAGCTTGTTAGGGACTGGGAGCAATGAGCAGTTCTTC. It yields the protein CASSLLGTGSNEQFF.

The CDR3 coding sequence is TGCGCCAGCAGCACCGGGACTAGCGGGATTAGGGAGCAGTACTTC. This sequence encodes CASSTGTSGIREQYF. The chain carries TRBV5-1 and TRBJ2-7; 13 positions match TRBD2. Germline V CDR1 and CDR2: SGHRS, YFSETQ. V trimming: 4 bases; J trimming: 7 bases; junction bases outside the gene matches: 8. The CDR3 runs 15 residues. The whole variable domain, filled in from reference TRBV5-1 and TRBJ2-7, reads KAGVTQTPRYLIKTRGQQVTLSCSPISGHRSVSWYQQTPGQGLQFLFEYFSETQRNKGNFPGRFSGRQFSNSRSEMNVSTLELGDSALYLCASSTGTSGIREQYFGPGTRLTVT.

The CDR3 spells CASSLDGRVVANEQFF. For the CDR3, the DNA is TGTGCCAGCAGCTTAGATGGGAGGGTGGTGGCGAATGAGCAGTTCTTC. J is TRBJ2-1 and V is TRBV11-2; TRBD2 aligns across 7 bases. Germline V gene data show CDR1 as SGHAT and CDR2 as FQNNGV. V lost 0 bases and J lost 7; bases outside the gene matches: 9. The CDR3 runs 16 residues.

V is TRBV6-6 and J is TRBJ1-1; unclear D gene. This CDR3 is 12 amino acids long. Germline loops: CDR1 MNHNY, CDR2 SVGAGI (reference sequence). V was pared by 6 bases and J by 1 base, with 6 bases between. The CDR3 coding sequence is TGTGCCAGCAGCCGTCAGAACACTGAAGCTTTCTTT. Translating it yields CASSRQNTEAFF.

The chain links TRBV11-1 to TRBJ2-2, with TRBD1 identical over 8 bases. CDR3 length: 16 residues. V lost 5 bases to trimming and J lost 3 bases; unmatched junction nucleotides: 8. From germline, CDR1 is SGHAT and CDR2 FQDESV (reference sequence). DNA for the CDR3: TGTGCCAGCAGCCCCAGGACAGGGAGTGACACCGGGGAGCTGTTTTTT. It is translated as CASSPRTGSDTGELFF.

The rearrangement joins TRBV7-2 to TRBJ2-7; TRBD2 aligns across 7 bases. Germline-derived CDR1 and CDR2 are SGHTA and FQGNSA. V lost 4 bases and J lost 4; bases outside the gene matches: 10. CDR3 length: 15 amino acids. The CDR3 region has the DNA TGTGCCAGCAGCTCGAATCCAGCGGGGAGGTACGAGCAGTACTTC. This codes for CASSSNPAGRYEQYF.

The chain has TRBV4-1 and TRBJ1-2; tentative D call: TRBD1 (5 bases). Germline V gene lookup returns CDR1 MGHRA and CDR2 YSYEKL. The CDR3 runs 17 residues. Trimming stripped 1 base from V and 7 bases from J, with 22 bases between. The DNA for the CDR3 is TGCGCCAGCAGCCAAGGTGGGGCAGCCTCCCGCACCGGTGGCTACACCTTC. It codes for CASSQGGAASRTGGYTF.

The genes are TRBV5-1 and TRBJ2-3; the D gene is possibly TRBD1 (6 bases). The CDR3 loop spans 15 amino acids. CDR1 is SGHRS, CDR2 YFSETQ, per germline. The V end was cut by 4 bases, the J end by 2 bases, with 14 bases between. CDR3 amino acids: CASSRGQSFTDTQYF. The CDR3 nucleotides are TGCGCCAGCAGCCGCGGACAGAGCTTCACAGATACGCAGTATTTT.

The gene calls are TRBV7-2 and TRBJ2-7; D unclear. The length of the CDR3 is 14 residues. Trimming shortened V by 5 bases and J by 0 bases, and 11 bases separated the two germline ends. Germline CDR1 and CDR2: SGHTA and FQGNSA. The CDR3 is CASSPMGSSYEQYF. Written as DNA, the CDR3 is TGTGCCAGCAGCCCAATGGGCAGCTCCTACGAGCAGTACTTC.

The chain carries TRBV10-3 and TRBJ1-2; the match to TRBD1 covers 7 bases. V trimming: 6 bases; J trimming: 2 bases; junction bases outside the gene matches: 3. This CDR3 spans 13 amino acids. CDR1 is ENHRY, CDR2 SYGVKD, per germline. The CDR3 protein is CAISWDSNYGYTF. The CDR3 bases are TGTGCCATCAGCTGGGACAGCAACTATGGCTACACCTTC.

This chain uses TRBV28 with TRBJ1-2; D remains unclear. CDR3 length: 11 residues. Germline V lookup: CDR1 MDHEN, CDR2 SYDVKM. V lost 11 bases to trimming and J lost 5 bases, with 12 bases between them. CDR3 DNA sequence: TGTGCCCACAGCGGGGTTTATGGCTACACCTTC. It yields the protein CAHSGVYGYTF.

The chain has TRBV7-9 and TRBJ2-1; D gene ambiguous. V gave up 6 bases and J gave up 9 bases, with 9 bases separating them. Germline CDR1 reads SEHNR; CDR2 reads FQNEAQ (reference sequence). This CDR3 is 11 amino acids long. The CDR3 here is CASSLRGEQFF. CDR3 coding DNA: TGTGCCAGCAGTCTCCGTGGTGAGCAGTTCTTC. The full variable domain, rest sourced from reference TRBV7-9 and TRBJ2-1, is DTGVSQNPRHKITKRGQNVTFRCDPISEHNRLYWYRQTLGQGPEFLTYFQNEAQLEKSRLLSDRFSAERPKGSFSTLEIQRTEQGDSAMYLCASSLRGEQFFGPGTRLTVL.

J is TRBJ2-7 and V is TRBV6-5, with TRBD1 matching over 7 bases. This CDR3 region has 15 residues. The J segment lost 6 bases and the V segment lost 0 bases, leaving 8 bases of the junction unmatched. CDR1 and CDR2 from the germline V gene are MNHEY and SVGAGI. The CDR3 reads CASSYSTFPGGEQYF. The CDR3 DNA follows: TGTGCCAGCAGTTACTCGACATTCCCAGGGGGCGAGCAGTACTTC.

The chain carries TRBV6-1 and TRBJ2-2; 9 bases are a match to TRBD2. Germline-derived CDR1 and CDR2 are MNHNS and SASEGT. The CDR3 loop spans 15 amino acids. J gave up 5 bases and V 7 bases, and 8 bases lay outside the gene matches. In DNA, the CDR3 is TGTGCCAGCATTGGCGGGGGGGCGGGAACCGGGGAGCTGTTTTTT. Protein sequence: CASIGGGAGTGELFF.

The chain uses TRBV18 and TRBJ2-7; TRBD1 aligns across 7 bases. CDR1 is KGHSH, CDR2 LQKENI, per germline. This CDR3 region has 16 residues. V lost 3 bases, J lost 0 bases, and 8 bases stayed unmatched. CDR3 amino acids: CASSPLTGAHSYEQYF. DNA of the CDR3: TGTGCCAGCTCACCTTTAACAGGGGCCCACTCCTACGAGCAGTACTTC.

The table lists this clone with a count of one. The rearrangement uses TRBV7-3 and TRBJ2-3; 9 nucleotides agree with TRBD2. The CDR3 extends over 14 amino acids. V lost 4 bases to trimming and J lost 4 bases; unmatched junction nucleotides: 3. Germline CDR1 reads SGHTA; CDR2 reads FQGTGA. The CDR3 sequence is CASSWGLAADTQYF. DNA of the CDR3: TGTGCCAGCAGCTGGGGACTAGCTGCAGATACGCAGTATTTT.

The V gene is TRBV27, the J gene TRBJ1-2; unclear D gene. The CDR3 has 13 residues. The germline gives CDR1 MNHEY, CDR2 SMNVEV (reference sequence). V dropped 6 bases and J dropped 4 bases, with 12 bases sitting between them. CDR3 in amino acids: CASSRGNGYGYTF. The DNA for the CDR3 is TGTGCCAGCAGCCGCGGGAACGGCTATGGCTACACCTTC.

This chain joins TRBV6-6 and TRBJ1-5; D is unclear. The ends were cut back, 5 bases at V and 4 bases at J, with 12 bases in the middle. The germline V gene encodes CDR1 MNHNY and CDR2 SVGAGI (reference sequence). This CDR3 has 14 amino acids. The chain's CDR3 is CASSLRTANQPQHF. The CDR3 DNA follows: TGTGCCAGCAGTCTCCGGACGGCGAATCAGCCCCAGCATTTT.

V and J are TRBV9 and TRBJ2-1, with 9 bases identical to TRBD2. Looked up from germline, CDR1 is SGDLS and CDR2 is YYNGEE. This CDR3 comprises 17 residues. V dropped 0 bases and J dropped 4; count of bases not matched to a gene: 8. CDR3 bases: TGTGCCAGCAGCGTAGGAAGGGCTAGCGGGACGTACAATGAGCAGTTCTTC. This gives the protein CASSVGRASGTYNEQFF.

J is TRBJ2-7 and V is TRBV30; 7 nucleotides agree with TRBD1. Per the germline V gene, CDR1 is GTSNPN and CDR2 is SVGIG (reference sequence). The CDR3 sequence is 14 residues long. With 3 bases clipped from V and 9 bases from J, the junction kept 14 bases outside the gene matches. The CDR3 is CAWRPGTAYVGQYF. The CDR3 nucleotides read TGTGCCTGGAGACCCGGGACAGCCTATGTCGGGCAGTACTTC. Using reference TRBV30 and TRBJ2-7 for the parts outside the CDR3, the full variable domain is SQTIHQWPATLVQPVGSPLSLECTVEGTSNPNLYWYRQAAGRGLQLLFYSVGIGQISSEVPQNLSASRPQDRQFILSSKKLLLSDSGFYLCAWRPGTAYVGQYFGPGTRLTVT.

The gene calls are TRBV5-1 and TRBJ2-5; tentatively, D is TRBD1 (6 bases). The CDR3 length is 15 residues. Per germline, CDR1 SGHRS and CDR2 YFSETQ. Trimming pared 4 bases from V and 0 bases from J, leaving 13 bases between. In nucleotides, the CDR3 is TGCGCCAGCAGCGGGTCCGGGACAAACCAAGAGACCCAGTACTTC. Translated: CASSGSGTNQETQYF.

The chain carries TRBV7-2 and TRBJ2-7, with no clear D. The CDR3 is 11 amino acids. The germline CDR1 and CDR2 sequences are SGHTA and FQGNSA. The germline V and J ends were trimmed by 1 base and 6 bases, with 4 bases remaining between them. The CDR3 nucleotides read TGTGCCAGCAGCTTAGGCGTCGAGCAGTACTTC. It encodes CASSLGVEQYF.